This TCR beta chain stems from a study of CD8 T cells in ankylosing spondylitis. Study-level results: Prior work had noted some motif variants in reactive arthritis blood and synovial fluid. The study identified a TCR beta motif of under ten highly homologous variants that appeared characteristic of ankylosing spondylitis blood.

With molecular barcodes, quantitative 5'-RACE was used to make the TCR beta libraries. From the 5' RACE reads, TCRdb called clonotypes with MiXCR, one entry per CDR3 protein. The sample contains approximately 350,000 distinct CDR3 sequences, 20% to 25% of which appear only once. J lost 2 bases, V lost 2 bases, and 4 bases had no gene match. This CDR3 contains 15 residues. Germline CDR1 is MGHRA and CDR2 is YSYEKL. As to this clonotype: Its antigen is as yet unknown.

The TCR sequence derives from a male donor with ankylosing spondylitis or in good health (not recorded which). The specimen sequenced was blood, either unsorted or a sorted T cell fraction (not recorded which). The gene calls are TRBV4-1 and TRBJ2-7; 9 positions match TRBD2. The CDR3 loop is CASSQNSGGTYEQYF. For the CDR3, the DNA is TGCGCCAGCAGCCAAAACAGCGGGGGGACCTACGAGCAGTACTTC.